One sample yielded the 30 T cell receptor beta chains listed below, sequenced in a study of a mutant IDH1 vaccine in newly diagnosed glioma. Their recognized antigens are unknown. Time point here: week 11, during vaccination. Each vaccine dose was 300 ug of mutant IDH1 20-mer peptide, with topical imiquimod. Produced via immunoSEQ multiplex PCR; TCRdb's table is partial and in-frame only. The sample records roughly 120,000 clones, around 80% being singletons. The specimen comprised PBMCs, sampled from a glioma patient whose treatment included an IDH1 peptide vaccine. The receptors were sampled from a man aged 35 to 55 with glioma.

The chain uses TRBV9 and TRBJ2-1; 12 bases map to TRBD2. V was pared by 4 bases and J by 1 base, with 9 bases of the junction left unmatched. This CDR3 has 18 amino acids. CDR1 SGDLS and CDR2 YYNGEE come from the germline V gene. The CDR3 sequence is CASSPSGLAGLSYNEQFF. The CDR3 coding sequence is TGTGCCAGCAGCCCTTCCGGACTAGCGGGACTTTCCTACAATGAGCAGTTCTTC. Full variable domain (remainder filled in from reference TRBV9 and TRBJ2-1): DSGVTQTPKHLITATGQRVTLRCSPRSGDLSVYWYQQSLDQGLQFLIQYYNGEERAKGNILERFSAQQFPDLHSELNLSSLELGDSALYFCASSPSGLAGLSYNEQFFGPGTRLTVL.

In DNA, the CDR3 is TGTGCCAGCAGCCCGCCCTTGGGAAACCCAGGGGCAGATACGCAGTATTTT. Its translation is CASSPPLGNPGADTQYF. The chain couples TRBV7-2 to TRBJ2-3; tentatively, D is TRBD1 (6 bases). V shed 5 bases and J shed 4 bases, with 22 bases lying between them. The CDR3 sequence is 17 residues long. CDR1 is SGHTA and CDR2 is FQGNSA in the germline V gene.

This clone was seen just once. V usage is TRBV19 and J usage is TRBJ2-3, with TRBD2 matching 10 bases. Germline CDR1 is LNHDA and CDR2 is SQIVND (reference sequence). This CDR3 region has 16 residues. V lost 3 bases, J lost 2 bases, and 5 bases stayed unmatched. DNA for the CDR3: TGTGCCAGTAGTATCCCCCTAGCGGGAGTCACAGATACGCAGTATTTT. The encoded protein is CASSIPLAGVTDTQYF.

This clone was picked up a small number of times. The junction departs from the called germline gene at one end, perhaps through a read error. This chain connects TRBV6-5 to TRBJ1-2; D gene uncertain. Germline lookup yields CDR1 MNHEY and CDR2 SVGAGI. The CDR3 covers 12 residues. The CDR3 sequence is CASSYKASLPFF. Here the CDR3 DNA reads TGTGCCAGCAGTTACAAGGCCAGCCTCCCATTTTTC.

The chain has TRBV6-6 and TRBJ2-7; D is unresolved. The germline V gene encodes CDR1 MNHNY and CDR2 SVGAGI (reference sequence). V was shortened by 2 bases and J by 3 bases, with 8 bases between the two germline ends. The CDR3 consists of 13 residues. CDR3 DNA: TGTGCCAGCAGTTACGGGCAGAACTACGAGCAGTACTTC. It codes for CASSYGQNYEQYF.

The chain uses TRBV28 and TRBJ2-7; a weak D match, TRBD2 (5 bases). Germline CDR1 is MDHEN and CDR2 is SYDVKM. The CDR3 extends over 13 amino acids. V was shortened by 4 bases and J by 3 bases, with 10 bases between the two germline ends. This CDR3 reads CASSYGGYYEQYF. The DNA of the CDR3 is TGTGCCAGCAGTTACGGAGGATACTACGAGCAGTACTTC.

The chain couples TRBV29-1 to TRBJ1-5; D is uncertain. The V gene's germline CDR1 is SQVTM and CDR2 ANQGSEA. The CDR3 length is 14 residues. Trimming took 7 bases from V and 6 from J, leaving 19 bases between them. The DNA for the CDR3 is TGCAGCGCCCAAGATAGGGATGGTAGTCAGCCCCAGCATTTT. It encodes CSAQDRDGSQPQHF. The full variable domain, completed using reference TRBV29-1 and TRBJ1-5, is SAVISQKPSRDICQRGTSLTIQCQVDSQVTMMFWYRQQPGQSLTLIATANQGSEATYESGFVIDKFPISRPNLTFSTLTVSNMSPEDSSIYLCSAQDRDGSQPQHFGDGTRLSIL.

V gene TRBV7-9 combines with J gene TRBJ2-3; 7 bases align to TRBD1. V gave up 5 bases and J gave up 4 bases; unmatched junction bases: 12. The germline CDR1 and CDR2 sequences are SEHNR and FQNEAQ (reference sequence). The length of the CDR3 is 16 residues. CDR3 sequence reads: CASSPPRGISADTQYF. The CDR3 bases are TGTGCCAGCAGCCCGCCCAGGGGGATCTCGGCAGATACGCAGTATTTT.

The chain couples TRBV9 to TRBJ2-3; maybe TRBD2 (6 bases). Germline assignment: CDR1 SGDLS and CDR2 YYNGEE. CDR3 length: 16 residues. V dropped 3 bases and J dropped 3 bases, with 17 bases sitting between them. DNA of the CDR3: TGTGCCAGCAGCGCGGACCTAGCGTTTGGAACAGATACGCAGTATTTT. Encoded protein: CASSADLAFGTDTQYF.

The chain employs TRBV6-6 and TRBJ2-2; possibly TRBD2 for D (5 bases). Deletions cut 2 bases from V and 7 bases from J, with 11 bases between. CDR1 is MNHNY and CDR2 is SVGAGI in the germline V gene (reference sequence). The CDR3 has 14 residues. The CDR3 DNA reads TGTGCCAGCAGTTACGGCGGCGGGCTCGGGGAGCTGTTTTTT. Its protein is CASSYGGGLGELFF.

The chain has TRBV19 and TRBJ2-1; a possible D gene is TRBD1 (7 bases). Trimming cost V 10 bases and J 5 bases, with 15 bases left between them. CDR3 size: 13 residues. Germline V gene lookup returns CDR1 LNHDA and CDR2 SQIVND (reference sequence). The CDR3 sequence: CATRGLANNEQFF. CDR3 DNA sequence: TGTGCCACTAGGGGGCTAGCGAACAATGAGCAGTTCTTC.

This chain uses TRBV27 with TRBJ1-2; 9 bases line up with TRBD1. CDR1 MNHEY and CDR2 SMNVEV come from the germline V gene (reference sequence). The CDR3 runs 15 residues. The V gene end was trimmed by 2 bases and the J gene end by 3 bases; junction bases not matched to a gene: 4. The CDR3 nucleotides are TGTGCCAGCAGTTTAGCCGGGACAGGGCACTATGGCTACACCTTC. As protein: CASSLAGTGHYGYTF.

The chain is built from TRBV12-5 and TRBJ2-1; weak D call: TRBD1 (6 bases). The germline gives CDR1 LGHNT, CDR2 FRNRAP. V gave up 2 bases and J gave up 15 bases, with 17 bases separating them. The CDR3 covers 13 residues. In DNA, the CDR3 is TGTGCTAGTGGTTTGCCCACACAGGGATACGGGTTCTTC. It specifies CASGLPTQGYGFF.

In nucleotides, the CDR3 is TGCGCCAGCAGCTTTAGCGGGAGTCGCGCAGATACGCAGTATTTT. Its protein is CASSFSGSRADTQYF. This chain joins TRBV5-1 and TRBJ2-3; TRBD2 aligns across 9 bases. J lost 4 bases, V lost 2 bases, and 5 bases had no gene match. From germline, CDR1 is SGHRS and CDR2 YFSETQ. The CDR3 is 15 amino acids. The full variable domain, rest sourced from reference TRBV5-1 and TRBJ2-3, is KAGVTQTPRYLIKTRGQQVTLSCSPISGHRSVSWYQQTPGQGLQFLFEYFSETQRNKGNFPGRFSGRQFSNSRSEMNVSTLELGDSALYLCASSFSGSRADTQYFGPGTRLTVL.

The V and J genes are TRBV29-1 and TRBJ1-1; the D is unclear. Germline V gene data show CDR1 as SQVTM and CDR2 as ANQGSEA. Trimming removed 4 bases at V and 6 bases at J, with 18 bases between. The length of the CDR3 is 14 residues. In nucleotides, the CDR3 is TGCAGCGTTGTACGGTTAGGGATGATGGCTGAAGCTTTCTTT. It yields the protein CSVVRLGMMAEAFF.

CDR3 nucleotide sequence: TGTGCCAGCTCCCCCTCCGGACAGGGGTACGAGCAGTACTTC. Protein: CASSPSGQGYEQYF. The rearrangement uses TRBV18 and TRBJ2-7; 9 positions match TRBD1. V gave up 6 bases and J gave up 4 bases; unmatched junction bases: 7. This CDR3 contains 14 residues. From germline, CDR1 is KGHSH and CDR2 LQKENI.

This clone was recorded a few times. This rearrangement joins TRBV27 to TRBJ2-7; TRBD1 matches 7 bases. The CDR3 is 13 amino acids. V was pared by 4 bases and J by 8 bases, with 8 bases of the junction left unmatched. Germline V gene data show CDR1 as MNHEY and CDR2 as SMNVEV (reference sequence). In nucleotides, the CDR3 is TGTGCCAGCAGTTCCACCCGACAGGGCCAGCAGTACTTC. Protein product: CASSSTRQGQQYF.

V gene TRBV4-3 combines with J gene TRBJ2-3; D is ambiguous. CDR3 length equals 18 residues. Germline V CDR1 and CDR2: LGHNA, YSLEER. V lost 4 bases and J lost 2, with 22 bases in between. The CDR3 DNA sequence: TGCGCCAGCAGCCCAGACATTCAGTTCGGTCTCCCCACAGATACGCAGTATTTT. This translates into CASSPDIQFGLPTDTQYF.

V gene TRBV7-2 combines with J gene TRBJ2-5, with D uncertain. Trimming took 1 base from V and 2 from J, leaving 5 bases between them. The CDR3 sequence is 13 residues long. Germline V gene sequence: CDR1 SGHTA, CDR2 FQGNSA. CDR3 in DNA: TGTGCCAGCAGCTTAGAGGGACAAGAGACCCAGTACTTC. Translated, it gives CASSLEGQETQYF.

The chain links TRBV28 to TRBJ2-7; D uncertain. The CDR3 is 13 amino acids. V lost 8 bases to trimming and J lost 6 bases, with 17 bases between them. Germline CDR1 and CDR2: MDHEN and SYDVKM. CDR3 protein: CASARVSWSEQYF. CDR3 coding DNA: TGTGCCAGCGCAAGGGTTTCTTGGTCCGAGCAGTACTTC.

This clone was seen a handful of times. The rearrangement joins TRBV12-5 to TRBJ1-4; D unresolved. Germline lookup yields CDR1 LGHNT and CDR2 FRNRAP. The V gene lost 6 bases and the J gene lost 6 bases, with 23 bases spanning the gap. This CDR3 contains 17 residues. Here the CDR3 DNA reads TGTGCTAGTGGCCGACTTGTCACGACGCGACCCTATGAAAAACTGTTTTTT. This codes for CASGRLVTTRPYEKLFF.

This clone was detected a few times. CDR3 residues: CASSPPTTGVSRGYTF. In nucleotides, the CDR3 is TGTGCCAGCTCCCCGCCCACGACAGGAGTCTCTCGGGGCTACACCTTC. This sequence joins TRBV18 and TRBJ1-2; D perhaps matches TRBD1 (6 bases). Germline CDR1 and CDR2: KGHSH and LQKENI. CDR3 size: 16 residues. V shed 6 bases and J shed 8 bases, with 25 bases lying between them.

This chain joins TRBV5-1 and TRBJ2-1, with D perhaps TRBD1 (6 bases). Between the trimmed V and J ends, which lost 0 bases and 10 bases, there was a span of 14 bases. Germline V gene lookup returns CDR1 SGHRS and CDR2 YFSETQ. CDR3 size: 14 residues. The CDR3 protein is CASSLGRQGSEQFF. The CDR3 DNA sequence: TGCGCCAGCAGCTTGGGCCGCCAGGGGAGCGAGCAGTTCTTC.

The chain employs TRBV4-1 and TRBJ1-6; tentative D call: TRBD1 (6 bases). Trimming removed 0 bases at V and 9 bases at J, with 12 bases between. Germline V gene data show CDR1 as MGHRA and CDR2 as YSYEKL. The CDR3 length is 15 residues. CDR3 in DNA: TGCGCCAGCAGCCAAGAAAGGGGGGTGGGTTCACCCCTCCACTTT. This encodes CASSQERGVGSPLHF.

This clone was counted a single time. This sequence joins TRBV6-6 and TRBJ2-7; 8 bases map to TRBD2. V trimming: 6 bases; J trimming: 7 bases; junction bases outside the gene matches: 17. The V gene's germline CDR1 is MNHNY and CDR2 SVGAGI (reference sequence). The CDR3 has 16 residues. CDR3 loop: CASSYNERVAGGEQYF. The CDR3, as DNA: TGTGCCAGCAGCTACAACGAGCGGGTCGCGGGGGGAGAGCAGTACTTC.

CDR3: CASSYSGRVEQFF. CDR3 nucleotide sequence: TGTGCCAGCAGTTACTCAGGGCGGGTTGAGCAGTTCTTC. This rearrangement joins TRBV6-5 to TRBJ2-1; the D gene is possibly TRBD2 (5 bases). Germline CDR1 reads MNHEY; CDR2 reads SVGAGI. Between the trimmed V and J ends, which lost 0 bases and 9 bases, there was a span of 9 bases. This CDR3 has 13 amino acids.

This clone was detected only a few times. The J gene is TRBJ1-2, the V gene TRBV5-4; D uncertain. The CDR3 is made up of 15 amino acids. Germline CDR1 SGHNT, CDR2 YYREEE (reference sequence). V lost 0 bases and J 4 bases, leaving 13 bases between the germline ends. CDR3: CASSLEPGTIYGYTF. In DNA, the CDR3 is TGTGCCAGCAGCTTGGAACCGGGCACGATCTATGGCTACACCTTC.

This rearrangement joins TRBV7-9 to TRBJ2-1; the match to TRBD1 covers 8 bases. Trimming removed 5 bases from V and 0 bases from J; junction bases left unmatched: 15. Germline V gives CDR1 SEHNR, CDR2 FQNEAQ (reference sequence). The CDR3 covers 19 residues. This CDR3 is CASSRLTGVDTGSYNEQFF. The CDR3 DNA follows: TGTGCCAGCAGCAGACTGACAGGGGTAGATACGGGCTCCTACAATGAGCAGTTCTTC.

This chain joins TRBV7-2 and TRBJ2-7, with 11 bases identical to TRBD1. Germline trimming cut 0 bases from V and 6 bases from J; bases unmatched to any gene: 7. The CDR3 extends over 16 amino acids. CDR1 and CDR2 (germline): SGHTA, FQGNSA. CDR3 amino acids: CASSLALVGQGAEQYF. Written as DNA, the CDR3 is TGTGCCAGCAGCTTAGCGCTCGTAGGACAGGGGGCCGAGCAGTACTTC.

This clone was found many times. This chain joins TRBV7-2 and TRBJ2-7; no clear D. The germline V gene encodes CDR1 SGHTA and CDR2 FQGNSA. This CDR3 is 13 amino acids long. Trimming took 2 bases from V and 3 from J, leaving 8 bases between them. CDR3 DNA: TGTGCCAGCAGCTTAATCAACAGCTACGAGCAGTACTTC. Translation: CASSLINSYEQYF.